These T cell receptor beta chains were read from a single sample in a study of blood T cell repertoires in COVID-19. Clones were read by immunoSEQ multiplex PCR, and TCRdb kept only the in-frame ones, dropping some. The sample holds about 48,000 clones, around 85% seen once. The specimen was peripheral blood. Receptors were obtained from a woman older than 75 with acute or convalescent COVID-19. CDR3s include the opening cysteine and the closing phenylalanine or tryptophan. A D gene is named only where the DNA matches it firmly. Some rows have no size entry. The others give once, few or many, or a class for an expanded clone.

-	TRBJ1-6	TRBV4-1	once	TGCGCCAGCAGCCAAGCGAACCTGAAGAGCCGCCCGGAGGATTCACCCCTCCACTTT	CASSQANLKSRPEDSPLHF
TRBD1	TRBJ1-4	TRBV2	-	TGTGCCAGCAGGCCAAGAGGACAGGGTGACGAAAAACTGTTTTTT	CASRPRGQGDEKLFF
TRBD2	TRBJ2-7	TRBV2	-	TGTGCCAGCACCAGACTAGCGGGGGGGCAGGGCGAGCAGTACTTC	CASTRLAGGQGEQYF
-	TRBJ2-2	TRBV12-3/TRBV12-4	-	TGTGCCAGCAGTTCAGGGACCGGGGAGCTGTTTTTT	CASSSGTGELFF
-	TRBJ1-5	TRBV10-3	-	TGTGCCATCAGTGAGGGTATGGGGCTCGAGCGCAATCAGCCCCAGCATTTT	CAISEGMGLERNQPQHF
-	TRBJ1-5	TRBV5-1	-	TGCGCCAGCAGCTTGGCGGGGGACAATCAGCCCCAGCATTTT	CASSLAGDNQPQHF
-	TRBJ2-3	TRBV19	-	TGTGCCAGCCGGGACTTCACAGATACGCAGTATTTT	CASRDFTDTQYF
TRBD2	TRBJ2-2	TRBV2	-	TGTGCCAGCATGGAGCGGGGGGCCGTTACCGGGGAGCTGTTTTTT	CASMERGAVTGELFF
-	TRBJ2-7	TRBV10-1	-	TGCGCCAGCAGTGAGAACAGCTACGAGCAGTACTTC	CASSENSYEQYF
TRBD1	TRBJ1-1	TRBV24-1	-	TGTGCCACCAGTGAGACGACAGGGGGGTCCGACACTGAAGCTTTCTTT	CATSETTGGSDTEAFF
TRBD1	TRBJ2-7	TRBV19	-	TGTGCCAGTAGCCCCCTGACAGGGGCCCCTACAGGGCAGTACTTC	CASSPLTGAPTGQYF
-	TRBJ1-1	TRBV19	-	TGTGCCAGTAGTCCGGGAGGGGGTACTGAAGCTTTCTTT	CASSPGGGTEAFF
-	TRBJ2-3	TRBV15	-	TGTGCCACCAGGCAGGGTAGCACAGATACGCAGTATTTT	CATRQGSTDTQYF
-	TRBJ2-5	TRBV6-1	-	TGTGCCAGCAGTGAAACCGGGCTCCCCGGGGACACCCAAGAGACCCAGTACTTC	CASSETGLPGDTQETQYF
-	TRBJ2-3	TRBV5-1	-	TGCGCCAGCAGCCCACCTCGACAGGTGAAACCAGATACGCAGTATTTT	CASSPPRQVKPDTQYF